This T cell receptor beta chain came from a study of neurological immune-mediated disorders. Study-level information: About 90% of the roughly 34 multiple sclerosis patients had relapsing-remitting disease; 3 had secondary progressive.

This clonotype was detected ten times or more. CDR3 length: 16 amino acids. The germline V gene encodes CDR1 DFQATT and CDR2 SNEGSKA (reference sequence). The trim removed 3 bases at V and 5 bases at J, leaving 7 bases unmatched. cDNA was made by 5'RACE with 10-nucleotide random UMIs. MiXCR was run by TCRdb on the 5' RACE reads, yielding one entry per CDR3 protein. The sample lists 85,000 to 100,000 distinct CDR3 sequences, around 3.3% occurring once. Specimen: PBMCs. The sequence came from a woman between 18 and 29 years old with multiple sclerosis. The V call is TRBV20-1, the J call TRBJ1-4; 12 bases agree with TRBD1. This chain's CDR3 is CSASLGQGALNEKLFF. The DNA of the CDR3 is TGCAGTGCTAGTCTGGGACAGGGGGCGTTAAATGAAAAACTGTTTTTT.